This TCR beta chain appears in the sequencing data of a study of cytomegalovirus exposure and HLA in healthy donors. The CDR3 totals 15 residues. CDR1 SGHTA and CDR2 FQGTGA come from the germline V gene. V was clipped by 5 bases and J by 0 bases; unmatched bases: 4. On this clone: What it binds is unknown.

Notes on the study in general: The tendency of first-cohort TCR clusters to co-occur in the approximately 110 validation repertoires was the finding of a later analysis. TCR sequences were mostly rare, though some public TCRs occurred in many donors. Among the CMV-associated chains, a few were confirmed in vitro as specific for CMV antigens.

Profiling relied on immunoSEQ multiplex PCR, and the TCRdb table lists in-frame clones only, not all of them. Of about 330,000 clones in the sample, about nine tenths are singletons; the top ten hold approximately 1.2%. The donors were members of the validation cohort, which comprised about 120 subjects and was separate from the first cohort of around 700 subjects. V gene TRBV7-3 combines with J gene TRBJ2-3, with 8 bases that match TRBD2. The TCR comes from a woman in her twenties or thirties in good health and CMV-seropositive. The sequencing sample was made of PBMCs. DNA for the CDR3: TGTGCCAGCAGCGATAGCGGGGATAGCACAGATACGCAGTATTTT. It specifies CASSDSGDSTDTQYF.